Sequencing of this T cell receptor (beta chain) was carried out in a study of identical twins (dated by TCRdb to the mid-2010s). Broadly, across the study: The study deep-sequenced TCR alpha and beta repertoires from monozygotic twins, unrelated adults of various ages and cord blood to test whether fetal clonotypes persist. Replicate twin experiments were performed at different times using different library preparation protocols to rule out contamination.

The library came from 5' RACE. Sequencing took place on an Illumina HiSeq 2000. A universal primer binding site was introduced by template switching, and a unique molecular identifier was present in the final cDNA, enabling accurate counting of TCR cDNA molecules. First-strand cDNA for TCR alpha and beta chains was synthesized from specific primers in the conserved constant-segment region. To control for contamination, each cDNA library was double barcoded with a SMART-Mk sample barcode plus Illumina barcodes. TruSeq adapter sequences along with Illumina sample barcodes were introduced in two successive PCR steps. The Illumina HiSeq platform was used with custom primers to sequence TCR alpha and beta cDNA libraries. The original methods were these. Unique molecular identifiers were extracted from raw reads with MiGEC, and CDR3 positions were determined with MiXCR. Recombination models were inferred per individual with the repgenHMM and IGoR tools using an EM algorithm. Shared clonotype analysis was performed with the tcR package in R, normalizing sharing by the product of cloneset sizes. To study raw recombination free of thymic and clonal selection effects, out-of-frame nonproductive sequences were analyzed. The raw public reads went through TCRdb reprocessing: fastp at Q25, MiXCR clone calling, in-frame beta chains kept. One record per CDR3 amino acid sequence lists the most common genes and DNA. TCRdb's processing, not the authors' own work, is the source of the V and J calls. The sample table shows 1.5 million to 2 million distinct CDR3 sequences, and roughly 35% are seen once. Roughly 0.3% of the sample belongs to the ten largest clones.

The paper as a whole reports these results and caveats: Excess twin sharing in beta out-of-frame sequences was weaker because fewer shared sequences lowered the signal-to-noise ratio. Fewer insertions were carried by abundant cord blood beta clonotypes; a weaker similar trend was observed in young adult naive repertoires, while no such trend was observed in memory repertoires. Because the same donors could not be followed over many years, the conclusions relied on cross-sectional statistical analysis. In monozygotic twins, out-of-frame TCR alpha sharing was systematically underestimated by recombination models, although the models agreed with sharing between unrelated individuals. Out-of-frame TCR alpha sequences shared between twins showed an excess of low generation-probability sequences compared with coincidental sharing between unrelated individuals. Invariant T cells such as MAIT and iNKT could partly confound zero-insertion analyses, although diverse VJ usage argued against such confounding for most clonotypes.

Looking up the germline V gene (reference sequence) yields CDR1 MNHEY and CDR2 SMNVEV. From the cysteine up to the phenylalanine, the CDR3 has a length of 16 residues. CDR3 DNA only is kept here, 48 bases in frame from base 1. V is pared back by 4 bases and J by 7 bases, with 20 bases lying between the germline termini. The count of this clonotype is one. Its antigen is still unknown. Within one base of it there is no much larger clone, and no base qualities were kept. Only healthy Caucasian donors were included. Material for sequencing was cord blood. The rearranged chain carries TRBV27 and TRBJ1-5; no D gene is confidently identified. The source of this sequence is a newborn girl in good health. The bases read TGTGCCAGCAGTTCCGCAGGAAGGGCCCCCGGACAGCCCCAGCATTTT. This is translated as CASSSAGRAPGQPQHF.